Listed below are T cell receptor beta chains from one sample, sequenced in a study of T cell repertoires in cytomegalovirus infection. Using its own MiXCR run on the reads, TCRdb lists one record per CDR3 protein. This sample yields 350,000 to 500,000 distinct CDR3 sequences, of which approximately 31% are seen a single time; roughly 13% belongs to the top ten. Sequenced material: PBMCs. The source of these receptors is a human donor in good health (CMV status not recorded). Some clones in this sample may be carry-over from other donors' samples. Each CDR3 is given with its conserved first and last residue. D genes are given only for firm matches. Clone size is stated in some rows and not others, as once, few, many or a class when expanded.

V	size	J	D	DNA	CDR3
TRBV11-2	NA	TRBJ2-2	NA	TGTGACAGCAGCTTAGATCGTCAACGGGGCGGGGAGCTGTTTTTT	CDSSLDRQRGGELFF
TRBV6-6	NA	TRBJ1-1	NA	TGTGCCAGCAGTTCAATGGGACACCAGGGTCTATTCAGCACTAGCACTGAAGCTTTCTTT	CASSSMGHQGLFSTSTEAFF
TRBV7-9	many	TRBJ2-1	TRBD1	TGTGCCAGCAGCGGGACAGGGGGCCGAAATGAGCAGTTCTTC	CASSGTGGRNEQFF
TRBV2	few	TRBJ1-2	NA	TGTGCCAGCAGTGCCAACAGGAACGGGAAGTACGGCTACACCTTC	CASSANRNGKYGYTF
TRBV12-3/TRBV12-4	few	TRBJ2-6	NA	TGTGCCAGTACAGGTTCTGGGGCCAACGTCCTGACTTTC	CASTGSGANVLTF
TRBV7-8	NA	TRBJ2-7	NA	TGTGCCAGCAGCCGGCAGGGTCTACCCTACAAGCAGTACTTC	CASSRQGLPYKQYF
TRBV28	many	TRBJ1-1	TRBD1	TGTGCCAGCAGTTTAAAGGGGGCGAAAGCTTTCTTT	CASSLKGAKAFF
TRBV12-3/TRBV12-4	NA	TRBJ2-1	NA	TGTGCCAGCAGCCCATCCCGCGGGGCGTATGATGAGCAGTTCTTC	CASSPSRGAYDEQFF
TRBV6-2/TRBV6-3	NA	TRBJ1-1	NA	TGTGACAGCCGATGGAACACTGAAGCTTTCTTT	CDSRWNTEAFF
TRBV6-6	few	TRBJ1-1	NA	TGTGCCAGCAGTGCTAGATCCGATCCGGCCACTGAAGCTTTCTTT	CASSARSDPATEAFF
TRBV14	few	TRBJ2-7	TRBD1	TGTGCCAGCAGCCAAGGACAGGGTGGCGCCTACGAGCAGTACTTC	CASSQGQGGAYEQYF